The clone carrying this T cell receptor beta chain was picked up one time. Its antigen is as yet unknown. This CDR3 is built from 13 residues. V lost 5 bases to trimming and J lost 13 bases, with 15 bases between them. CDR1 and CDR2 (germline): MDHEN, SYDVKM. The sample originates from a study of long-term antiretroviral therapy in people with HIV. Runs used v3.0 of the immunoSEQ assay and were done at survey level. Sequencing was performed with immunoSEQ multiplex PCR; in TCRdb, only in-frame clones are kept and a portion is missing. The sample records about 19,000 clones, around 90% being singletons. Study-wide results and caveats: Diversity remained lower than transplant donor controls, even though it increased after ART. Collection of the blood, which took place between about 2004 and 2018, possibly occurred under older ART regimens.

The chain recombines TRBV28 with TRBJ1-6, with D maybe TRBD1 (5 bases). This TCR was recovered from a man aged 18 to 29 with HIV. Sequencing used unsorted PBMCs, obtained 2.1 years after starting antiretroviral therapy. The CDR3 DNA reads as TGTGCCAGCAGTCCCCGGACCGGGGCCCCCCTCCACTTT. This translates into CASSPRTGAPLHF.